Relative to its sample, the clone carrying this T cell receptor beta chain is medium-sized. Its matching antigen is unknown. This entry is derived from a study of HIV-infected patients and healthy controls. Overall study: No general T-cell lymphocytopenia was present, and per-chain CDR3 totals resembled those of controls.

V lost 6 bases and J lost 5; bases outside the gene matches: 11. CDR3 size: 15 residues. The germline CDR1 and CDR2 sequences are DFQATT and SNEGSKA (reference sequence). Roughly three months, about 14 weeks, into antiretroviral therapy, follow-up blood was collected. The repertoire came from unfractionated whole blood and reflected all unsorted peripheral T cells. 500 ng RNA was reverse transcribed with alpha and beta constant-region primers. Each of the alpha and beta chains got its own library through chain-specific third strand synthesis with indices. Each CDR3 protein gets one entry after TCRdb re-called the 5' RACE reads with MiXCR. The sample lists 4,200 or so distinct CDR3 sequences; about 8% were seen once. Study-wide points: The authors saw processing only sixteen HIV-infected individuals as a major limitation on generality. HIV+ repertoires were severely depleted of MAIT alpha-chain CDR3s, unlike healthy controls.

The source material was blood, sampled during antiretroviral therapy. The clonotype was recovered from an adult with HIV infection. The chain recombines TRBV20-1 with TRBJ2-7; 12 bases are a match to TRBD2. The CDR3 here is CSAPPASGGANEQYF. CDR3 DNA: TGCAGTGCCCCCCCGGCTAGCGGGGGGGCCAACGAGCAGTACTTC.